These 8 T cell receptor beta chains originate from one sample sequenced in a study of tumor and adjacent non-tumor tissue in lung cancer. Three rounds of nested PCR, following a modified ARM-PCR protocol, produced the TCRbeta library. TCRdb passed the multiplex PCR reads through MiXCR, listing each CDR3 protein once. This table has tens of thousands of distinct CDR3 sequences, roughly two thirds appearing once. The template was RNA from unsorted bulk tissue. Distant lung tissue was collected more than 3 cm away from the tumor edge. The material sequenced was distant non-tumor lung tissue. The origin of the receptors is a woman in her 40s with non-small cell lung cancer.

A remark on this clonotype: This may be a read error: a much more frequent sequence differs by one nucleotide. As DNA, the CDR3 is TGCGCCAGCAACCCCAGGGAAGGGACTCGCAGGGAGCTGTTTTTT. It is translated as CASNPREGTRRELFF. The chain couples TRBV5-1 to TRBJ2-2; possible D gene TRBD2, 6 bases. Trimming removed 6 bases from V and 9 bases from J, with 21 bases in between. CDR3 length: 15 amino acids. Germline CDR1 is SGHRS and CDR2 is YFSETQ.

This clonotype showed up just a few times. The chain has TRBV18 and TRBJ2-1, with D possibly matching TRBD2 (6 bases). V lost 3 bases, J lost 8 bases, and 38 bases lay in between. CDR3 length: 22 residues. Germline CDR1 and CDR2: KGHSH and LQKENI. The CDR3 DNA reads as TGTGCCAGCTCACCCGCATCCTCATCCGACGGTAGGACTACAGGCGGTGTGGATGAGCAGTTCTTC. Its protein product is CASSPASSSDGRTTGGVDEQFF.

To note about this clonotype: One end of the junction does not line up with germline, which may come from a read error. The genes are TRBV11-2 and TRBJ2-1; TRBD2 matches 13 bases. Germline CDR1 is SGHAT and CDR2 is FQNNGV. The CDR3 consists of 12 residues. CDR3 residues: CTSGLEGTSGVF. The CDR3 region has the DNA TGTACCAGCGGCCTAGAGGGGACTAGCGGGGTCTTC.

The table lists this clonotype with many counts. The chain combines TRBV10-2 with TRBJ2-1; TRBD1 is a possible D gene (6 bases). Germline lookup yields CDR1 WSHSY and CDR2 SAAADI. The CDR3 is made up of 13 amino acids. Trimming stripped 5 bases from V and 3 bases from J, with 8 bases between. This CDR3 is CASSTGNYNEQFF. CDR3 nucleotides: TGCGCCAGCAGTACAGGGAACTACAATGAGCAGTTCTTC.

With regard to this clonotype: One junction end disagrees with the germline gene, perhaps due to a read error. The chain recombines TRBV12-3 or TRBV12-4 with TRBJ1-6; D not resolved. The CDR3 length is 18 residues. Written as DNA, the CDR3 is TGCGCCAGCAGTTACTCCTACACGTTGAGCTCCTATAATTCACCCCTCCACTTT. Amino acids: CASSYSYTLSSYNSPLHF.

J is TRBJ2-1 and V is TRBV5-1; D is unresolved. The V end lost 5 bases, the J end lost 5 bases, and 17 bases lay between the germline ends. This CDR3 has 15 residues. The germline V gene encodes CDR1 SGHRS and CDR2 YFSETQ. Here the CDR3 reads CASRYRDTTNNEQFF. CDR3 DNA: TGCGCCAGCAGATATAGAGACACAACTAACAATGAGCAGTTCTTC.

This clonotype appeared a few times. The chain employs TRBV6-4 and TRBJ2-3; TRBD2 matches at 7 bases. The V and J ends lost 2 bases and 2 bases, in that order; junction bases with no gene match: 4. Germline assignment: CDR1 MRHNA and CDR2 SNTAGT. The CDR3 has 15 residues. The CDR3 region is CASSDETSHTDTQYF. The DNA of the CDR3 is TGTGCCAGCAGTGACGAGACTAGCCACACAGATACGCAGTATTTT.

On this clonotype: Germline is not matched at one junction end, which may reflect a read error. The chain joins TRBV6-1 to TRBJ1-1; D may be TRBD1 (6 bases). Germline V CDR1 and CDR2: MNHNS, SASEGT. This CDR3 is 15 amino acids long. The CDR3 region is CVSSEKGGSGIEAFF. The CDR3 nucleotides are TGTGTCAGCAGTGAAAAGGGGGGTTCGGGAATTGAAGCTTTCTTT.